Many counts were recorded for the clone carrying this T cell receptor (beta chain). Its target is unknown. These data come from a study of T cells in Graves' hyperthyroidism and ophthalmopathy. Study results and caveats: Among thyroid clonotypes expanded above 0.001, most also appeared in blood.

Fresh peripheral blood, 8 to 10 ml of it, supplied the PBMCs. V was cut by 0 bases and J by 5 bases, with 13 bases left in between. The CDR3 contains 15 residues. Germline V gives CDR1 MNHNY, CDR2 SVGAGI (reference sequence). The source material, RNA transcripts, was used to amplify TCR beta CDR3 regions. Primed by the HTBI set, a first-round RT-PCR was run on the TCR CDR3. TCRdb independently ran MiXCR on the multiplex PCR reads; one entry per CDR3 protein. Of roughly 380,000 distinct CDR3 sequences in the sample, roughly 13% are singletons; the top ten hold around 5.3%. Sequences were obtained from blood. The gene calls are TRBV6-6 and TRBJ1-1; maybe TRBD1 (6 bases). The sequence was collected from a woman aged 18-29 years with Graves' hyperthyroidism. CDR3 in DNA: TGTGCCAGCAGTTACTCGGGCAGGGGCCCGACTGAAGCTTTCTTT. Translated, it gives CASSYSGRGPTEAFF.